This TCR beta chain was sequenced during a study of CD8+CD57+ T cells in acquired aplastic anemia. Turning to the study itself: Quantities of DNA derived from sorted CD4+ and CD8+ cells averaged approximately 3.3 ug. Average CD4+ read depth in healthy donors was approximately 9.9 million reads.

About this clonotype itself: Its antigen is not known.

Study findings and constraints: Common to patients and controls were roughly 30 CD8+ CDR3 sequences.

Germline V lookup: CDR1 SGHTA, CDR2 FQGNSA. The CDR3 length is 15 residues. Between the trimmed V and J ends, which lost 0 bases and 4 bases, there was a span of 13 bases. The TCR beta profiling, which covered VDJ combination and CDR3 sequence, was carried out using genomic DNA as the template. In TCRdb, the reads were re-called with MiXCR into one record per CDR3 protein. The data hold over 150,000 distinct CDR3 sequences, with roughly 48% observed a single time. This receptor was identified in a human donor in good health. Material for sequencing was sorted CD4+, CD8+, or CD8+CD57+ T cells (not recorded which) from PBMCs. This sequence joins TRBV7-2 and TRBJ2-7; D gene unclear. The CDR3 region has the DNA TGTGCCAGCAGCTTAGCAGCTTTGGGCCTTTACGAGCAGTACTTC. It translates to CASSLAALGLYEQYF. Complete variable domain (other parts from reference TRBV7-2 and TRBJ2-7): GAGVSQSPSNKVTEKGKDVELRCDPISGHTALYWYRQSLGQGLEFLIYFQGNSAPDKSGLPSDRFSAERTGGSVSTLTIQRTQQEDSAVYLCASSLAALGLYEQYFGPGTRLTVT.